The 15 T cell receptor beta chains below all came from one sample that was sequenced in a study of blood T cells in healthy people across ages (dated by TCRdb to about 2015). Libraries were constructed by 5' RACE. TCRdb shows the sequencer as Illumina HiSeq 2500. A second PCR of roughly 7 to 11 cycles was performed with a sample-barcoded 5' primer and a J-beta primer mix. TCRdb cleaned the public reads at Q25 with fastp, built clones with MiXCR and kept in-frame beta chains. Here each entry gathers all rows of one CDR3 protein and keeps the most common genes and DNA. This sample has hundreds of thousands of distinct CDR3 sequences in its table, and under 30% of those were observed once. Jointly, the top ten make up about a sixth of the sample. Specimen: blood. The receptors were sampled from a woman older than 75 in good health.

This clonotype has ten or more counts. The chain couples TRBV15 to TRBJ2-3, with TRBD2 identical over 7 bases. The CDR3 is made up of 16 amino acids. Germline assignment: CDR1 LNHNV and CDR2 YYDKDF (reference sequence). V gave up 0 bases and J gave up 2 bases; unmatched junction bases: 5. CDR3 sequence: CATSRDGGVNTDTQYF. The CDR3 DNA is TGTGCCACCAGCAGAGATGGGGGGGTAAACACAGATACGCAGTATTTT. Together with reference TRBV15 and TRBJ2-3, the CDR3 gives the full variable domain: DAMVIQNPRYQVTQFGKPVTLSCSQTLNHNVMYWYQQKSSQAPKLLFHYYDKDFNNEADTPDNFQSRRPNTSFCFLDIRSPGLGDTAMYLCATSRDGGVNTDTQYFGPGTRLTVL.

This clonotype was counted many times. The chain joins TRBV5-1 to TRBJ2-3, with 7 bases aligning to TRBD2. Trimming at V came to 0 bases and at J to 1 base, leaving 8 bases not matched to a gene. CDR1 is SGHRS and CDR2 is YFSETQ in the germline V gene. The CDR3 extends over 17 amino acids. In nucleotides, the CDR3 is TGCGCCAGCAGCTTGGCGGGCTCCCGGGGGGGCACAGATACGCAGTATTTT. Translating it yields CASSLAGSRGGTDTQYF.

A note on this clonotype: This could be a read error, since a much larger clone is one nucleotide away. The V gene is TRBV10-2, the J gene TRBJ2-1; 10 nucleotides match TRBD1. Germline V gives CDR1 WSHSY, CDR2 SAAADI. Trimming removed 8 bases from V and 3 bases from J; junction bases left unmatched: 7. This CDR3 has 15 amino acids. The CDR3 sequence: CASGETGGSYNEQFF. CDR3 sequence (DNA): TGCGCCAGCGGGGAGACAGGGGGCAGCTACAATGAGCAGTTCTTC.

This clonotype has ten or more counts. The chain is built from TRBV7-9 and TRBJ1-1; D is unresolved. In germline, CDR1 is SEHNR, CDR2 FQNEAQ (reference sequence). The CDR3 consists of 14 residues. Trimming took off 2 bases at V and 5 bases at J, with 12 bases between the two ends. The CDR3 DNA sequence: TGTGCCAGCAGCTTATATCGGGAGAGGACTGAAGCTTTCTTT. Protein product: CASSLYRERTEAFF.

The CDR3 here is CASSEDDSSYNEQFF. CDR3 coding DNA: TGTGCCAGCAGTGAAGATGATAGCTCCTACAATGAGCAGTTCTTC. The chain couples TRBV6-1 to TRBJ2-1; D unresolved. V shed 1 base and J shed 0 bases, with 7 bases lying between them. Germline CDR1 reads MNHNS; CDR2 reads SASEGT. This CDR3 has 15 amino acids.

This chain uses TRBV5-1 with TRBJ2-2; D gene unclear. V was trimmed by 5 bases and J by 3 bases, leaving 14 bases between them. The CDR3 spans 15 residues. Germline V gene sequence: CDR1 SGHRS, CDR2 YFSETQ. The CDR3 region is CASRLTWADTGELFF. CDR3 DNA sequence: TGCGCCAGCAGGCTGACATGGGCCGACACCGGGGAGCTGTTTTTT.

Regarding this clonotype: A much larger clone lies one base from this, so it may be a read error. The chain links TRBV7-8 to TRBJ2-1, with D possibly TRBD2 on 6 matching bases. Deletions cut 5 bases from V and 13 bases from J, with 21 bases between. The CDR3 contains 14 residues. Germline V CDR1 and CDR2: SGHVS, FQNEAQ. Here the CDR3 reads CASSPREGGETQFF. The CDR3 DNA follows: TGTGCCAGCAGCCCTCGGGAAGGAGGGGAGACCCAGTTCTTC.

This clonotype was seen ten or more times. The chain recombines TRBV6-1 with TRBJ1-5, with 8 bases lining up with TRBD1. V shed 6 bases, J shed 7 bases, and the junction held 8 bases outside the gene matches. CDR1 is MNHNS and CDR2 is SASEGT in the germline V gene. This CDR3 is built from 14 residues. In nucleotides, the CDR3 is TGTGCCAGCAGCCCCGGGACAGGACACCAGCCCCAGCATTTT. Translating gives CASSPGTGHQPQHF.

In this sample, this clonotype turned up many times. This chain connects TRBV7-6 to TRBJ2-4; no firm D call. This CDR3 comprises 13 residues. Germline V gene data show CDR1 as SGHVS and CDR2 as FNYEAQ. V lost 1 base, J lost 1 base, and 2 bases lay in between. The CDR3: CASSLEAKNIQYF. The CDR3 region has the DNA TGTGCCAGCAGCTTAGAGGCCAAAAACATTCAGTACTTC.

For this clonotype: A much larger clone differs from this one at a single base, so this may be a read error. V is TRBV11-2 and J is TRBJ1-1; a possible D gene is TRBD1 (5 bases). Germline CDR1 is SGHAT and CDR2 is FQNNGV. V dropped 7 bases and J dropped 10 bases, with 16 bases sitting between them. The CDR3 length is 12 residues. CDR3 residues: CASTEGHGAAFF. DNA of the CDR3: TGTGCCAGCACGGAGGGGCACGGTGCAGCTTTCTTT.

This clonotype was seen at least ten times. This chain uses TRBV7-3 with TRBJ1-2; TRBD1 matches 7 bases. The CDR3 runs 14 residues. Germline V gene sequence: CDR1 SGHTA, CDR2 FQGTGA. The V gene end was trimmed by 2 bases and the J gene end by 8 bases; junction bases not matched to a gene: 8. The CDR3 reads CASSLLTGADGYTF. The CDR3 region has the DNA TGTGCCAGCAGCTTACTCACAGGGGCGGACGGCTACACCTTC.

This clonotype was counted between two and nine times. This may be a read error, as it is one base from a much larger clone. V usage is TRBV20-1 and J usage is TRBJ2-1; D may correspond to TRBD1 or TRBD2 (6 bases each). The CDR3 is 15 amino acids. The V gene's germline CDR1 is DFQATT and CDR2 SNEGSKA (reference sequence). For the CDR3, the DNA is TGCAGTGCCCTAGGGGGGAGGAGCTCCTACAATGAGCGGTTCTTC. Amino acids: CSALGGRSSYNERFF.

This clonotype was found many times. The V call is TRBV18, the J call TRBJ2-7, with D perhaps assigned TRBD1 or TRBD2 (5 bases each). The germline V and J ends were trimmed by 4 bases and 2 bases, with 9 bases remaining between them. Looked up from germline, CDR1 is KGHSH and CDR2 is LQKENI. The CDR3 totals 13 residues. This CDR3 reads CASSRDGTYEQYF. In DNA, the CDR3 is TGTGCCAGCTCACGGGACGGCACCTACGAGCAGTACTTC.

This clonotype appeared a few times. The chain is built from TRBV5-8 and TRBJ1-1; tentatively, D is TRBD1 (6 bases). The germline V gene encodes CDR1 SGHTS and CDR2 YDEGEE. The CDR3 is 16 residues long. The V and J ends lost 2 bases and 1 base respectively, with 15 bases between them. DNA of the CDR3: TGTGCCAGCAGCTTCTACAGGGTGGGCTGGAACACTGAAGCTTTCTTT. This translates into CASSFYRVGWNTEAFF.

This clonotype showed up many times. This chain links TRBV2 with TRBJ2-7; TRBD1 matches at 7 bases. The CDR3 runs 15 residues. Germline V gene data show CDR1 as SNHLY and CDR2 as FYNNEI. J gave up 5 bases and V 6 bases, and 13 bases lay outside the gene matches. CDR3 residues: CASRPTGVGGDEQYF. Written as DNA, the CDR3 is TGTGCCAGCAGGCCCACAGGGGTCGGAGGCGACGAGCAGTACTTC.